This TCR beta chain was captured in a study of cytomegalovirus exposure and HLA in healthy donors. Study-wide context: The early release's HLA-typed donors yielded some 85 million unique TCRs.

V trimming: 3 bases; J trimming: 1 base; junction bases outside the gene matches: 5. The CDR3 sequence is 15 residues long. Germline V gene sequence: CDR1 WNHNN, CDR2 SYGVQD (reference sequence). The PCR had 60 Vbeta and 13 Jbeta primers. This table comes from immunoSEQ multiplex PCR, and its TCRdb copy is limited to in-frame clones, with some not included. This table has around 71,000 clones, 55% to 75% appearing once. Sequences were obtained from PBMCs. This receptor was obtained from a man under 40 in good health and CMV-seropositive. The chain couples TRBV10-1 to TRBJ1-2; 7 bases are shared with TRBD1. This CDR3 is CASSESNRGNYGYTF. The CDR3, as DNA: TGCGCCAGCAGTGAATCAAACAGGGGTAACTATGGCTACACCTTC.